This T cell receptor (beta chain) was identified during a study of CD8+ T cells in alopecia areata. Sequencing used cDNA as its template, made by extracting RNA and reverse transcribing it. Repertoires were generated with immunoSEQ multiplex PCR, while TCRdb's copy carries only in-frame clones and drops some. The sample contains some 80,000 clones, around 61% of which appear only once. Trimming cost V 5 bases and J 0 bases, with 10 bases left between them. The CDR3 is made up of 14 amino acids. CDR1 LNHDA and CDR2 SQIVND come from the germline V gene (reference sequence). Treatment here: oral pan-JAK inhibitor, 5-10 mg twice daily.

The chain is built from TRBV19 and TRBJ2-5; D gene uncertain. This TCR derives from a human donor with alopecia areata. The sequencing used CD8+ T cells sorted from blood, collected at week 24, from a patient treated with tofacitinib. The CDR3 region has the DNA TGTGCCAGTAGTGGAGACACTTACCAAGAGACCCAGTACTTC. Amino acid sequence: CASSGDTYQETQYF.